The rows below give T cell receptor beta chains drawn from one sample of a study of graft-versus-host responses after intestinal transplantation. These receptors lack a known antigen. Clones were read by immunoSEQ multiplex PCR, and TCRdb kept only the in-frame ones, dropping some. The sample contains tens of thousands of clones, just under 95% of which appear only once. The specimen comprised unstimulated CD8+ T cells sorted from spleen or lymph node cells, sampled before intestinal transplant. These receptors were taken from a human donor who received an intestinal transplant. CDR3s leave out the opening cysteine and the closing phenylalanine or tryptophan. A D gene is named only where the DNA matches it firmly.

>TRBV7-2|TRBD2
ASSFLAGGPRADTQY
>TRBV6-1|NA
ASSESVGGPTEAF
>TRBV19|TRBD2
ASSLRLAIEQF
>TRBV4-2|NA
ASSQESDGSYEQY
>TRBV5-8|NA
ASSDWYNEQF
>TRBV10-1|NA
ASSERAGPVDEQY
>TRBV27|NA
ASSPDSGAYNEQF
>TRBV12-5|NA
ASAPGSNTEAF
>TRBV5-6|NA
ASSPGGYEQY
>TRBV6-6|TRBD1
ATSGTGGYEQY
>TRBV4-1|NA
ASSQGELTDTQY
>TRBV29-1|NA
SVDIRGQETQY
>TRBV7-6|TRBD2
ASSYLVAGQNTGELF
>TRBV18|TRBD2
ASSQTSGRVNEQF
>TRBV6-6|TRBD1
ASSEDRGNTEAF
>TRBV27|NA
ASSSGNEQF
>TRBV30|NA
AWNRGADEQY
>TRBV28|NA
ASSPLPIRNEKLF
>TRBV5-1|NA
ASSYGPALGEQY
>TRBV7-2|NA
ASSLLTTLMNTEAF
>TRBV9|NA
ASSSYGRDEQY
>TRBV28|NA
ASNEGPRDSPLH
>TRBV5-1|TRBD1
ASSSGQGFHEQY
>TRBV7-9|TRBD2
ASDVSGSYEQY
>TRBV4-2|TRBD1
ASSHILGWDRVTNSPLH
>TRBV4-1|TRBD1
ASSLGPGTGYEQY
>TRBV4-1|NA
ASSQMTDYEQY
>TRBV28|TRBD2
ASSLGSGRSPYEQY
>TRBV27|NA
ASSPITWGEGPPRMYNEQF
>TRBV28|NA
ASSLLDGTRYNEQF
>TRBV4-1|TRBD2
ASSQARAGFSTDTQY
>TRBV2|NA
ASSEVETQTPNYGYT
>TRBV28|TRBD1
ASSLQGETDTQY
>TRBV7-9|TRBD1
ASSLVVGTGLYEQY
>TRBV2|NA
ASSFFRGVEQF
>TRBV7-9|TRBD2
ASSLRLAGWYNEQF
>TRBV29-1|NA
SVEEALGQGGTGELF
>TRBV28|NA
ASSFHTGELF
>TRBV7-7|TRBD2
ASSPSSGGETQY
>TRBV12-1|NA
ASSFPDRVVVLAF